Shown below are 25 T cell receptor beta chains from a single sample sequenced in a study of blood T cell repertoires in COVID-19. Measured with immunoSEQ multiplex PCR; TCRdb has only the in-frame clones, and not every one. The table has 150,000 to 180,000 clones, roughly 84% seen once. The sequenced sample consisted of peripheral blood. The receptor source for this set is a woman aged 60-70 years with COVID-19, enrolled during active disease.

The chain carries TRBV2 and TRBJ1-5; 7 positions match TRBD1. CDR1 and CDR2 from the germline V gene are SNHLY and FYNNEI. After removal of 4 bases from V and 3 bases from J, the junction contained 18 bases not matched to a gene. The length of the CDR3 is 19 residues. CDR3 coding DNA: TGTGCCAGCAGTGTATCCCCCCGTTTTGACAGGGAGGACAATCAGCCCCAGCATTTT. Its translation is CASSVSPRFDREDNQPQHF.

The J gene is TRBJ2-1, the V gene TRBV3-1 (or the pseudogene TRBV3-2); no clear D gene. This CDR3 contains 13 residues. The V gene's germline CDR1 is LGHDT and CDR2 YNNKEL (reference sequence). V dropped 1 base and J dropped 7 bases, with 8 bases sitting between them. CDR3 loop: CASSQGSGNEQFF. In nucleotides, the CDR3 is TGTGCCAGCAGCCAAGGCTCCGGGAATGAGCAGTTCTTC.

This clone was recorded a few times. The chain uses TRBV6-6 and TRBJ1-1; tentative D call: TRBD1 (6 bases). The V gene's germline CDR1 is MNHNY and CDR2 SVGAGI (reference sequence). This CDR3 comprises 14 residues. The germline V and J ends were trimmed by 2 bases and 5 bases, with 12 bases remaining between them. The CDR3 reads CASSYPRGETEAFF. In nucleotides, the CDR3 is TGTGCCAGCAGTTACCCCAGGGGAGAAACTGAAGCTTTCTTT.

The chain has TRBV4-2 and TRBJ1-1, with 9 bases that match TRBD1. The CDR3 spans 15 residues. Germline V gene data show CDR1 as LGHNA and CDR2 as YNFKEQ. J gave up 7 bases and V 0 bases, and 6 bases lay outside the gene matches. This CDR3 is CASSQELQGAGEAFF. The CDR3 DNA reads TGTGCCAGCAGCCAAGAACTACAGGGGGCGGGTGAAGCTTTCTTT.

This clone showed up just a few times. The gene calls are TRBV10-3 and TRBJ1-1; TRBD1 matches at 9 bases. The V gene's germline CDR1 is ENHRY and CDR2 SYGVKD. This CDR3 comprises 12 residues. Trimming cost V 11 bases and J 5 bases; bases outside gene matches: 6. The CDR3 here is CAGGQGRTEAFF. CDR3 in DNA: TGTGCCGGGGGACAGGGCAGAACTGAAGCTTTCTTT.

This clone showed up just once. The genes are TRBV5-4 and TRBJ1-1; the D is unclear. Germline V gene data show CDR1 as SGHNT and CDR2 as YYREEE (reference sequence). The CDR3 loop spans 12 amino acids. Trimming removed 4 bases at V and 7 bases at J, with 11 bases between. CDR3: CASSRSQYEAFF. The CDR3 DNA is TGTGCCAGCAGCAGATCGCAGTATGAAGCTTTCTTT.

This clone was recorded once. This sequence joins TRBV9 and TRBJ1-1, with D possibly matching TRBD1 (6 bases). Germline CDR1 is SGDLS and CDR2 is YYNGEE. The CDR3 contains 15 residues. The V end was cut by 4 bases, the J end by 3 bases, with 16 bases between. In nucleotides, the CDR3 is TGTGCCAGCAGCTATTCTCAGGGGAGGGACACTGAAGCTTTCTTT. It codes for CASSYSQGRDTEAFF.

The chain links TRBV3-1 (or the pseudogene TRBV3-2) to TRBJ2-1; D unclear. Trimming took 0 bases from V and 5 from J, leaving 11 bases between them. The CDR3 is 15 residues long. Germline values: CDR1 LGHDT, CDR2 YNNKEL (reference sequence). The CDR3 nucleotides read TGTGCCAGCAGCCAAGAGGCCCAGAACCACAATGAGCAGTTCTTC. Its translation: CASSQEAQNHNEQFF.

The rearrangement links TRBV11-1 to TRBJ1-2; the match to TRBD1 covers 8 bases. The CDR3 extends over 13 amino acids. The V gene end was trimmed by 5 bases and the J gene end by 7 bases; junction bases not matched to a gene: 6. Germline CDR1 SGHAT, CDR2 FQDESV (reference sequence). The CDR3 nucleotides read TGTGCCAGCAGCCGGGACAGGAAGGGTGGCTACACCTTC. Its protein is CASSRDRKGGYTF. The full variable domain, in which reference TRBV11-1 and TRBJ1-2 provide the parts outside the CDR3, is EAEVAQSPRYKITEKSQAVAFWCDPISGHATLYWYRQILGQGPELLVQFQDESVVDDSQLPKDRFSAERLKGVDSTLKIQPAELGDSAMYLCASSRDRKGGYTFGSGTRLTVV.

The chain uses TRBV10-3 and TRBJ1-1; possible D gene TRBD1, 6 bases. This CDR3 comprises 13 residues. Germline V gene lookup returns CDR1 ENHRY and CDR2 SYGVKD. Trimming stripped 8 bases from V and 2 bases from J, with 12 bases between. The DNA of the CDR3 is TGTGCCATCGCCAGGACAGATAACACTGAAGCTTTCTTT. This gives the protein CAIARTDNTEAFF.

V usage is TRBV28 and J usage is TRBJ1-5, with D hard to call. CDR1 and CDR2 (germline): MDHEN, SYDVKM. V was pared by 1 base and J by 6 bases, with 4 bases between. This CDR3 has 12 residues. The CDR3 protein is CASSLSGQPQHF. The DNA for the CDR3 is TGTGCCAGCAGTTTATCGGGTCAGCCCCAGCATTTT. The whole variable domain, remainder taken from reference TRBV28 and TRBJ1-5, is DVKVTQSSRYLVKRTGEKVFLECVQDMDHENMFWYRQDPGLGLRLIYFSYDVKMKEKGDIPEGYSVSREKKERFSLILESASTNQTSMYLCASSLSGQPQHFGDGTRLSIL.

The chain combines TRBV5-1 with TRBJ1-2; 7 positions agree with TRBD1. From germline, CDR1 is SGHRS and CDR2 YFSETQ. The CDR3 runs 15 residues. J gave up 5 bases and V 3 bases, and 10 bases lay outside the gene matches. The CDR3 is CASSSGAGGEYGYTF. The CDR3 region has the DNA TGCGCCAGCAGCTCTGGTGCAGGGGGAGAGTATGGCTACACCTTC.

This clone appeared a few times. The chain is built from TRBV2 and TRBJ1-2; TRBD1 agrees at 7 bases. CDR1 and CDR2 (germline): SNHLY, FYNNEI. The CDR3 is made up of 14 amino acids. J gave up 8 bases and V 6 bases, and 12 bases lay outside the gene matches. CDR3 amino acids: CASRATGVGEGYTF. The DNA for the CDR3 is TGTGCCAGCAGGGCTACAGGGGTTGGAGAGGGCTACACCTTC. The complete variable domain, with remaining parts taken from reference TRBV2 and TRBJ1-2, reads EPEVTQTPSHQVTQMGQEVILRCVPISNHLYFYWYRQILGQKVEFLVSFYNNEISEKSEIFDDQFSVERPDGSNFTLKIRSTKLEDSAMYFCASRATGVGEGYTFGSGTRLTVV.

The chain combines TRBV15 with TRBJ2-1, with 7 bases fitting TRBD2. With V trimmed by 1 base and J by 4 bases, 4 bases remained unmatched. Germline lookup yields CDR1 LNHNV and CDR2 YYDKDF (reference sequence). CDR3 size: 15 residues. Here the CDR3 reads CATSRGSGMYNEQFF. Written as DNA, the CDR3 is TGTGCCACCAGCAGAGGGAGCGGGATGTACAATGAGCAGTTCTTC. Combining the CDR3 with reference TRBV15 and TRBJ2-1 gives the whole variable domain DAMVIQNPRYQVTQFGKPVTLSCSQTLNHNVMYWYQQKSSQAPKLLFHYYDKDFNNEADTPDNFQSRRPNTSFCFLDIRSPGLGDTAMYLCATSRGSGMYNEQFFGPGTRLTVL.

This chain connects TRBV6-5 to TRBJ1-2, with a tentative D call TRBD1 (5 bases). The germline V gene encodes CDR1 MNHEY and CDR2 SVGAGI. V lost 7 bases and J 4 bases, leaving 13 bases between the germline ends. This CDR3 spans 13 amino acids. The CDR3 region is CASNRDSPYGYTF. DNA of the CDR3: TGTGCCAGCAATCGCGACAGCCCCTATGGCTACACCTTC.

V usage is TRBV19 and J usage is TRBJ2-2; 12 bases agree with TRBD2. Germline-derived CDR1 and CDR2 are LNHDA and SQIVND (reference sequence). The CDR3 is made up of 16 amino acids. V was clipped by 6 bases and J by 9 bases; unmatched bases: 11. In nucleotides, the CDR3 is TGTGCCAGTAGCAAGACTAGCGGGGGAGGTGGAAGGGAGCTGTTTTTT. Translating it yields CASSKTSGGGGRELFF.

The chain has TRBV30 and TRBJ1-6; possibly TRBD1 for D (5 bases). The CDR3 has 13 amino acids. Germline values: CDR1 GTSNPN, CDR2 SVGIG (reference sequence). With 3 bases removed from V and 9 bases from J, the gap between germline ends came to 12 bases. CDR3 nucleotide sequence: TGTGCCTGGAGGCCTAGGGGCGGTTCACCCCTCCACTTT. Translation: CAWRPRGGSPLHF. Based on the CDR3 plus reference TRBV30 and TRBJ1-6, the full variable domain is SQTIHQWPATLVQPVGSPLSLECTVEGTSNPNLYWYRQAAGRGLQLLFYSVGIGQISSEVPQNLSASRPQDRQFILSSKKLLLSDSGFYLCAWRPRGGSPLHFGNGTRLTVT.

The genes are TRBV29-1 and TRBJ2-7; D is uncertain. V dropped 6 bases and J dropped 3 bases, with 18 bases sitting between them. Germline CDR1 is SQVTM and CDR2 is ANQGSEA. The CDR3 contains 14 residues. The chain's CDR3 is CSVQPDLAGYEQYF. CDR3 nucleotide sequence: TGCAGCGTCCAACCAGACTTAGCTGGCTACGAGCAGTACTTC.

This sequence joins TRBV27 and TRBJ2-1, with D perhaps matching TRBD2 (6 bases). The CDR3 is 18 residues long. CDR1 MNHEY and CDR2 SMNVEV come from the germline V gene (reference sequence). V lost 1 base, J lost 2 bases, and 18 bases lay in between. CDR3 loop: CASSLFAGSNLPYNEQFF. The CDR3 DNA reads TGTGCCAGCAGTTTATTTGCGGGAAGCAACTTACCCTACAATGAGCAGTTCTTC.

The rearrangement links TRBV5-1 to TRBJ1-4; D may be TRBD1 (5 bases). The CDR3 has 15 amino acids. Trimming left V 1 base short and J 8 bases short, with 15 bases between. Germline V gene sequence: CDR1 SGHRS, CDR2 YFSETQ. CDR3 sequence (DNA): TGCGCCAGCAGCTTGTCGTCAGGGTTAAGGGAAAAACTGTTTTTT. Its protein is CASSLSSGLREKLFF. The full variable domain, completed using reference TRBV5-1 and TRBJ1-4, is KAGVTQTPRYLIKTRGQQVTLSCSPISGHRSVSWYQQTPGQGLQFLFEYFSETQRNKGNFPGRFSGRQFSNSRSEMNVSTLELGDSALYLCASSLSSGLREKLFFGSGTQLSVL.

The chain uses TRBV5-6 and TRBJ2-3; the D gene is possibly TRBD1 (6 bases). CDR1 is SGHDT and CDR2 is YYEEEE in the germline V gene. CDR3 length: 15 residues. V was clipped by 3 bases and J by 3 bases, with 14 bases between them. CDR3 amino acids: CASSWGQKETDTQYF. CDR3 in DNA: TGTGCCAGCAGCTGGGGGCAAAAAGAGACAGATACGCAGTATTTT.

The chain links TRBV9 to TRBJ2-1, with 8 bases matching TRBD2. V was pared by 0 bases and J by 2 bases, with 4 bases of the junction left unmatched. This CDR3 has 16 amino acids. Germline loops: CDR1 SGDLS, CDR2 YYNGEE. The CDR3 DNA sequence: TGTGCCAGCAGCGTAGAGGCGGGGGGAGCCTACAATGAGCAGTTCTTC. Residues: CASSVEAGGAYNEQFF.

The chain is built from TRBV30 and TRBJ1-2; 8 bases are a match to TRBD1. Germline V gene lookup returns CDR1 GTSNPN and CDR2 SVGIG (reference sequence). This CDR3 is 13 amino acids long. The J segment lost 8 bases and the V segment lost 2 bases, leaving 7 bases of the junction unmatched. The CDR3 reads CAWSRGQVGGYTF. CDR3 nucleotide sequence: TGTGCCTGGAGTAGGGGACAGGTGGGAGGCTACACCTTC.

This clone was seen a handful of times. The chain uses TRBV2 and TRBJ1-4; a weak D match, TRBD1 (5 bases). Germline V lookup: CDR1 SNHLY, CDR2 FYNNEI. Between the trimmed V and J ends, which lost 6 bases and 3 bases, there was a span of 8 bases. The length of the CDR3 is 13 residues. In nucleotides, the CDR3 is TGTGCCAGCAGCAGGGCTTCTAATGAAAAACTGTTTTTT. It is translated as CASSRASNEKLFF.

This rearrangement joins TRBV10-1 to TRBJ2-1, with D maybe TRBD2 (6 bases). Germline V lookup: CDR1 WNHNN, CDR2 SYGVQD (reference sequence). The CDR3 is made up of 14 amino acids. V was clipped by 2 bases and J by 7 bases, with 12 bases between them. The CDR3 DNA reads TGCGCCAGCAGTGAGGGGTCGGGAGAGAATGAGCAGTTCTTC. This gives the protein CASSEGSGENEQFF.